This T cell receptor (beta chain) was sequenced for a study of T cell responses to AZD1222 COVID-19 vaccine. Study outcomes and limitations: The repertoires were collected only after the peak T cell response. Reportedly, close to half of spike-specific TCRs are directed against unmutated variant regions.

Points on this clone: What it recognizes is unknown.

Repertoires were generated with immunoSEQ multiplex PCR, while TCRdb's copy carries only in-frame clones and drops some. The data show 150,000 to 180,000 clones, under 95% seen once. The sample consisted of peripheral blood, taken on day 0 of AZD1222 vaccination. The TCR originated in an adult in good health.

In nucleotides, the CDR3 is TGCGCCAGCAGCCTTAGCGGGATAGGCCTCTACGAGCAGTACTTC. This translates into CASSLSGIGLYEQYF. The chain uses TRBV5-1 and TRBJ2-7; 8 bases are shared with TRBD2. The CDR3 is made up of 15 amino acids. Trimming at V came to 4 bases and at J to 3 bases, leaving 9 bases not matched to a gene. The germline gives CDR1 SGHRS, CDR2 YFSETQ.